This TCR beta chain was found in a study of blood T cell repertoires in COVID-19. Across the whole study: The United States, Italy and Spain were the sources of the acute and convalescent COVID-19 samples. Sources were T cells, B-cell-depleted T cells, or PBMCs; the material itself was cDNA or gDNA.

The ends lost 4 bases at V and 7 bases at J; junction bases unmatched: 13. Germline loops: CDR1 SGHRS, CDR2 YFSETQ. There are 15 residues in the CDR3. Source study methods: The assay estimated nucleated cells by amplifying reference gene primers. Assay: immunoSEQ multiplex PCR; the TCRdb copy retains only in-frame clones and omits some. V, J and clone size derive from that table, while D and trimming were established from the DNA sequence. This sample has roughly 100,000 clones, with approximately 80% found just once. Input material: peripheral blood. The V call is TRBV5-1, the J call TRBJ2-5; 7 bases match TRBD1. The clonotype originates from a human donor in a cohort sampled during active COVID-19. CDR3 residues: CASSQRGQNRGTQYF. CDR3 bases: TGCGCCAGCAGCCAGAGGGGGCAAAATCGGGGGACCCAGTACTTC.